Listed here is a single TCR beta chain. Its target is unknown. It was RNA transcripts that yielded the amplified TCR beta CDR3 regions. During a first-round RT-PCR of the TCR CDR3, the HTBI primer set was used. TCRdb analysed the multiplex PCR reads with MiXCR anew, one entry per CDR3 protein. Among hundreds of thousands of distinct CDR3 sequences listed, 35% to 55% were seen once. This record comes from a study of T cells in Graves' hyperthyroidism and ophthalmopathy. The CDR3 is 14 amino acids. J gave up 5 bases and V 6 bases, and 5 bases lay outside the gene matches. Germline values: CDR1 SNHLY, CDR2 FYNNEI. General study findings and limits: Ophthalmopathy stood apart from stable hyperthyroidism in a 13 V-J model. A median 6.5 months before onset, the model predicted ophthalmopathy. Most thyroid clonotypes expanded above 0.001 were also detected in blood.

The receptor's source is a woman younger than 35 with Graves' hyperthyroidism. This chain connects TRBV2 to TRBJ1-4; 8 bases match TRBD1. Sequencing was carried out using peripheral blood or thyroid tissue (not recorded which). In DNA form, the CDR3 reads TGTGCCAGCAGGGGGACAGGAGACAATGAAAAACTGTTTTTT. Translating gives CASRGTGDNEKLFF.